Shown below are 7 T cell receptor beta chains from a single sample sequenced in a study of cytotoxic CD8 clonotypes in ibrutinib-treated CLL. Sequenced by immunoSEQ multiplex PCR; TCRdb stores in-frame clones only, minus some. The sample has hundreds of thousands of clones, around 66% seen once; the top ten hold around 6.6%. This sample comprised PBMCs, obtained after 36 months of ibrutinib treatment. The receptors were sampled from a human donor with chronic lymphocytic leukemia.

The chain combines TRBV2 with TRBJ2-5; D ambiguous. Trimming cost V 7 bases and J 3 bases, with 12 bases left between them. This CDR3 has 13 residues. Germline CDR1 SNHLY, CDR2 FYNNEI. CDR3 nucleotides: TGTGCCAGCACCATCGAGCAGGAAGAGACCCAGTACTTC. It is translated as CASTIEQEETQYF.

In its sample, this clone was seen a few times. V is TRBV5-1 and J is TRBJ2-7; no clear D. The V end lost 3 bases, the J end lost 0 bases, and 10 bases lay between the germline ends. CDR1 SGHRS and CDR2 YFSETQ come from the germline V gene. This CDR3 region has 14 residues. CDR3 DNA sequence: TGCGCCAGCAGCTGGAGCTTTGGCTCCTACGAGCAGTACTTC. Translating it yields CASSWSFGSYEQYF.

This clone occurred a few times. The CDR3: CASSSARWGYTF. CDR3 sequence (DNA): TGTGCCAGCAGTTCAGCCCGGTGGGGCTACACCTTC. The chain recombines TRBV28 with TRBJ1-2; no firm D call. This CDR3 is built from 12 residues. Germline V gene sequence: CDR1 MDHEN, CDR2 SYDVKM. V lost 4 bases and J 8 bases, leaving 11 bases between the germline ends.

V and J are TRBV28 and TRBJ2-1; 10 positions match TRBD2. This CDR3 contains 14 residues. After removal of 9 bases from V and 10 bases from J, the junction contained 12 bases not matched to a gene. Germline-derived CDR1 and CDR2 are MDHEN and SYDVKM. CDR3 sequence: CASRRTSGLWEQFF. The CDR3 DNA sequence: TGTGCCAGTCGCCGGACTAGCGGCCTTTGGGAGCAGTTCTTC.

In this sample, this clone turned up a few times. At the DNA level, this CDR3 is encoded by other sequences in the same sample as well. This chain joins TRBV20-1 and TRBJ2-7; D is undetermined. This CDR3 has 11 amino acids. Looked up from germline, CDR1 is DFQATT and CDR2 is SNEGSKA (reference sequence). V was pared by 2 bases and J by 3 bases, with 5 bases between. CDR3 nucleotides: TGCAGTGCTAGATCCGGCTACGAGCAGTACTTC. Protein: CSARSGYEQYF.

The CDR3 protein is CASSAGVGSYEQYF. CDR3 nucleotide sequence: TGTGCCAGCAGCGCCGGGGTTGGATCCTACGAGCAGTACTTC. This chain joins TRBV7-2 and TRBJ2-7; D might be TRBD2 (5 bases). This CDR3 spans 14 amino acids. CDR1 is SGHTA, CDR2 FQGNSA, per germline. The V end lost 5 bases, the J end lost 1 base, and 12 bases lay between the germline ends.

The chain recombines TRBV5-1 with TRBJ2-2, with D possibly matching TRBD1 (5 bases). CDR3 length: 15 residues. V was cut by 2 bases and J by 2 bases, with 10 bases left in between. Germline CDR1 reads SGHRS; CDR2 reads YFSETQ. The CDR3 loop is CASSFGQGNTGELFF. The DNA of the CDR3 is TGCGCCAGCAGCTTTGGGCAGGGAAACACCGGGGAGCTGTTTTTT.